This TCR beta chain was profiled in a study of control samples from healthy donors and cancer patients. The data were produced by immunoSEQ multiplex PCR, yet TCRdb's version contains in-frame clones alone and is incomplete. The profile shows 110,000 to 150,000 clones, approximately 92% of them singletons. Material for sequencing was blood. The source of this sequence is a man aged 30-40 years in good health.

CDR3 DNA sequence: TGTGCCAGCAGCTTCACAGGGGGGGATGAGCAGTTCTTC. Protein: CASSFTGGDEQFF. This sequence joins TRBV5-4 and TRBJ2-1, with D tentatively TRBD1 (8 bases). The germline CDR1 and CDR2 sequences are SGHNT and YYREEE (reference sequence). V was cut by 2 bases and J by 8 bases, with 11 bases left in between. This CDR3 is built from 13 residues.